These T cell receptor beta chains were read from a single sample in a study of blood T cell repertoires in COVID-19. This table comes from immunoSEQ multiplex PCR, and its TCRdb copy is limited to in-frame clones, with some not included. The sample yields 80,000 to 95,000 clones, over 80% seen once. Sequencing was performed on peripheral blood. Receptors were obtained from a woman older than 75 with active or convalescent COVID-19. CDR3s include the opening cysteine and the closing phenylalanine or tryptophan. Fields, in order: D gene, V gene, J gene, clone size, CDR3 DNA, CDR3 protein. A D gene is named only where the DNA matches it firmly. Rows give clone size only sometimes, using once, few, many, or a class for an expanded clone.

>TRBD2|TRBV7-2|TRBJ2-3|-
TGTGCCAGCAGCTTATCTAGCGGGGGGGCAGGAGATACGCAGTATTTT
CASSLSSGGAGDTQYF
>-|TRBV5-4|TRBJ1-4|-
TGTGCCAGCAGCTTGTCGGGAACTAATGAAAAACTGTTTTTT
CASSLSGTNEKLFF
>-|TRBV5-1|TRBJ2-1|-
TGCGCCAGCAGCTTGGAACCGGGAGCCGAGCAGTTCTTC
CASSLEPGAEQFF
>TRBD2|TRBV3-1/TRBV3-2|TRBJ2-7|-
TGTGCCAGCAGCCGGACTAGGGGCTCGGAGCAGTACTTC
CASSRTRGSEQYF
>-|TRBV5-4|TRBJ2-5|once
TGTGCCAGCAGTCACCCCGCGGGTCAAGAGACCCAGTACTTC
CASSHPAGQETQYF
>TRBD1|TRBV15|TRBJ2-3|-
TGTGCCACCAGCATACGACAGGGTTGGACAGATACGCAGTATTTT
CATSIRQGWTDTQYF
>-|TRBV7-9|TRBJ1-1|-
TGTGCCAGCAGCACCCCGGGAGATGGAAAAACTGAAGCTTTCTTT
CASSTPGDGKTEAFF
>-|TRBV28|TRBJ1-3|-
TGTGCCAGCAGTTTACTGGCCAGGGCTGGAAACACCATATATTTT
CASSLLARAGNTIYF
>TRBD1|TRBV9|TRBJ2-1|-
TGTGCCAGCGGGACAGGGGGTCGGAATGAGCAGTTCTTC
CASGTGGRNEQFF
>-|TRBV20-1|TRBJ1-1|-
TGCAGTGCTGACCTCGGGTTTGAAGCTTTCTTT
CSADLGFEAFF
>TRBD2|TRBV18|TRBJ2-5|-
TGTGCCAGCTCACCAAGTGTGGCGGGAGTACAAGAGACCCAGTACTTC
CASSPSVAGVQETQYF
>-|TRBV27|TRBJ2-7|-
TGTGCCAGCAGTTTACCCGGTCTGACCTACGAGCAGTACTTC
CASSLPGLTYEQYF
>TRBD2|TRBV24-1|TRBJ2-1|few
TGTGCCACCTCCGGGACTAGCGGATACAATGAGCAGTTCTTC
CATSGTSGYNEQFF
>-|TRBV5-4|TRBJ2-1|once
TGTGCCAGCAGCCCCGCCGGCGGGTCCAATGAGCAGTTCTTC
CASSPAGGSNEQFF
>TRBD2|TRBV11-3|TRBJ2-7|-
TGTGCCAGCAGCTCGACTAGCGGGGGCGAGCAGTACTTC
CASSSTSGGEQYF
>TRBD1|TRBV19|TRBJ1-2|-
TGTGCCAGTGGACCGGTACGCAGGGGGTATGGCTACACCTTC
CASGPVRRGYGYTF
>TRBD2|TRBV9|TRBJ2-4|-
TGTGCCAGCAGCGTTGGCCTAGCGGGAGATGGGGAAAACATTCAGTACTTC
CASSVGLAGDGENIQYF
>TRBD1|TRBV7-2|TRBJ2-5|-
TGTGCCAGCAGCTTCCGACAGGGTGGGACCCAGTACTTC
CASSFRQGGTQYF
>TRBD1|TRBV5-4|TRBJ2-1|-
TGTGCCAGCAGCTTGGCTGGGACAGGGCCCAGAGGAAAGTTCTTC
CASSLAGTGPRGKFF
>TRBD1|TRBV7-8|TRBJ1-2|-
TGTGCCAGCAGCGGGACAGGGGTTATAGATGGCTACACCTTC
CASSGTGVIDGYTF
>TRBD1|TRBV9|TRBJ2-1|-
TGTGCCAGCAGCGCCCGGACAGGGGGCCATGAGCAGTTCTTC
CASSARTGGHEQFF
>-|TRBV28|TRBJ1-1|-
TGTGCCAGCAGCGAGCGAGTGCGGGACACTGAAGCTTTCTTT
CASSERVRDTEAFF
>TRBD2|TRBV13|TRBJ2-1|-
TGTGCCACCTGGGGGGGGAATGAGCAGTTCTTC
CATWGGNEQFF
>-|TRBV5-5|TRBJ2-7|-
TGTGCCAGCAGCTTGGGGCAGGGAGGCTTAGAGCAGTACTTC
CASSLGQGGLEQYF
>TRBD1|TRBV4-3|TRBJ2-1|-
TGCGCCAGCAGCCAAGGGACGACAGGGAGCTCCTACAATGAGCAGTTCTTC
CASSQGTTGSSYNEQFF
>-|TRBV29-1|TRBJ1-1|-
TGCAGCGTTGTCCCTATGTCTGAAGCTTTCTTT
CSVVPMSEAFF